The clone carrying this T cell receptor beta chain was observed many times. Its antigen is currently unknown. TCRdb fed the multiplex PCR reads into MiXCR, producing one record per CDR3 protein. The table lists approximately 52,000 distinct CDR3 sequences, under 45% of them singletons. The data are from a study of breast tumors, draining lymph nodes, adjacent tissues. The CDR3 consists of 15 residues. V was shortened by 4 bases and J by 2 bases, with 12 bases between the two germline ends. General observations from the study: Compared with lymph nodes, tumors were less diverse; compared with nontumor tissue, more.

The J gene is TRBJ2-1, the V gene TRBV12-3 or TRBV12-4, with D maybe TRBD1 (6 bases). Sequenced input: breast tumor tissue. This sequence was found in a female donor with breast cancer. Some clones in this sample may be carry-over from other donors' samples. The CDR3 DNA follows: TGTGCCAGCAGTTCACCCAGGGGTACCTACAATGAGCAGTTCTTC. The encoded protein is CASSSPRGTYNEQFF.